The 26 T cell receptor beta chains listed next were all sequenced from one sample in a study of technical replicates of blood from several donors. Sequenced by immunoSEQ multiplex PCR; TCRdb stores in-frame clones only, minus some. This table holds 75,000 to 100,000 clones, 85% to 95% found once. Sequencing was done on a sample of T cells isolated from PBMCs. The receptors were gathered from a human donor in good health.

V and J are TRBV5-1 and TRBJ2-7, with TRBD1 as a possible D gene (6 bases). V lost 3 bases to trimming and J lost 6 bases, with 19 bases between them. CDR3 length: 15 residues. Germline assignment: CDR1 SGHRS and CDR2 YFSETQ. As DNA, the CDR3 is TGCGCCAGCAGCTCTCGGACAGCAGCGTCGGTCGAGCAGTACTTC. It encodes CASSSRTAASVEQYF.

The gene calls are TRBV11-2 and TRBJ2-4, with 8 bases that match TRBD1. CDR3 length equals 16 residues. With V trimmed by 3 bases and J by 0 bases, 4 bases remained unmatched. Germline V gene data show CDR1 as SGHAT and CDR2 as FQNNGV. CDR3 nucleotides: TGTGCCAGCAGCTTGGGAACAGGGGGAGCCAAAAACATTCAGTACTTC. Its translation is CASSLGTGGAKNIQYF.

The chain couples TRBV7-9 to TRBJ2-3; the D is unclear. The V and J ends lost 1 base and 3 bases respectively, with 8 bases between them. The CDR3 extends over 14 amino acids. From germline, CDR1 is SEHNR and CDR2 FQNEAQ (reference sequence). CDR3 sequence reads: CASSLESRTDTQYF. The CDR3 nucleotides are TGTGCCAGCAGCTTAGAGTCCAGAACAGATACGCAGTATTTT.

Comments on this clone: The junction differs from germline at one of its ends, possibly a read error. CDR3 protein: CASSLASGEAGTEQYF. The DNA for the CDR3 is TGTGCTAGCAGCTTAGCTAGCGGGGAGGCTGGTACCGAGCAGTACTTC. This chain links TRBV7-7 with TRBJ2-7; 9 positions match TRBD2. CDR3 size: 16 residues. Per germline, CDR1 SSHAT and CDR2 FNYEAQ (reference sequence). Looking up the rest from reference TRBV7-7 and TRBJ2-7 gives the full variable domain: GAGVSQSPRYKVTKRGQDVTLRCDPISSHATLYWYQQALGQGPEFLTYFNYEAQPDKSGLPSDRFSAERPEGSISTLTIQRTEQRDSAMYRCASSLASGEAGTEQYFGPGTRLTVT.

V and J are TRBV9 and TRBJ2-1, with TRBD2 matching 8 bases. The CDR3 runs to 16 residues. Germline CDR1 SGDLS, CDR2 YYNGEE. The V gene end was trimmed by 4 bases and the J gene end by 8 bases; junction bases not matched to a gene: 14. Here the CDR3 DNA reads TGTGCCAGCAGCCTACTCGGAGCGGGAGTGAGCTATGAGCAGTTCTTC. Protein sequence: CASSLLGAGVSYEQFF.

The gene calls are TRBV12-5 and TRBJ1-6; TRBD1 aligns across 9 bases. V lost 3 bases to trimming and J lost 8 bases; unmatched junction nucleotides: 20. Germline V CDR1 and CDR2: LGHNT, FRNRAP. CDR3 length equals 20 residues. The CDR3 is CASGFSRGQGSPYVDSPLHF. The CDR3, as DNA: TGTGCTAGTGGTTTTTCTAGGGGACAGGGAAGCCCTTATGTCGATTCACCCCTCCACTTT.

The rearrangement links TRBV4-1 to TRBJ1-6; D is possibly TRBD1 (5 bases). The V end lost 5 bases, the J end lost 7 bases, and 18 bases lay between the germline ends. The CDR3 loop spans 16 amino acids. Germline CDR1 MGHRA, CDR2 YSYEKL. The CDR3 loop reads CASSDSLGGGNSPLHF. CDR3 nucleotides: TGCGCCAGCAGCGATTCTCTCGGGGGTGGGAATTCACCCCTCCACTTT.

The chain's CDR3 is CASSFGDRGTYEQYF. CDR3 DNA sequence: TGTGCCAGCAGTTTTGGGGACAGGGGGACCTACGAGCAGTACTTC. This sequence joins TRBV28 and TRBJ2-7, with TRBD1 matching 11 bases. Germline-derived CDR1 and CDR2 are MDHEN and SYDVKM. Unmatched junction bases numbered 3, after V lost 3 bases and J lost 2 bases. The CDR3 is 15 residues long.

The chain employs TRBV19 and TRBJ2-1; 10 positions agree with TRBD2. This CDR3 comprises 16 residues. Germline values: CDR1 LNHDA, CDR2 SQIVND (reference sequence). J was trimmed by 2 bases and V by 5 bases; bases with no gene match: 6. CDR3 nucleotide sequence: TGTGCCAGTAGTCTCGGACTAGCGGAAACCTACAATGAGCAGTTCTTC. It specifies CASSLGLAETYNEQFF.

This clone was detected only once. The CDR3 loop reads CASSFLRGDLQETQYF. Here the CDR3 DNA reads TGCGCCAGCAGCTTTTTACGGGGGGACTTGCAAGAGACCCAGTACTTC. The V and J genes are TRBV5-1 and TRBJ2-5, with 7 positions matching TRBD2. This CDR3 comprises 16 residues. Germline assignment: CDR1 SGHRS and CDR2 YFSETQ. The ends lost 2 bases at V and 2 bases at J; junction bases unmatched: 9.

The chain joins TRBV6-5 to TRBJ2-5; 7 nucleotides line up with TRBD1. V trimming: 6 bases; J trimming: 2 bases; junction bases outside the gene matches: 6. Per germline, CDR1 MNHEY and CDR2 SVGAGI. CDR3 length: 14 amino acids. CDR3 protein: CASSKGTEQETQYF. In nucleotides, the CDR3 is TGTGCCAGCAGCAAAGGGACAGAACAAGAGACCCAGTACTTC.

The J gene is TRBJ2-5, the V gene TRBV6-5, with no clear D. This CDR3 is 14 amino acids long. Germline CDR1 MNHEY, CDR2 SVGAGI. Deletions cut 4 bases from V and 1 base from J, with 10 bases between. As DNA, the CDR3 is TGTGCCAGCAGTTCCCTAGTGGGCCAAGAGACCCAGTACTTC. It codes for CASSSLVGQETQYF.

CDR3 nucleotides: TGTGCCAGCAGAATAGGGGCAAGCTCCTACAATGAGCAGTTCTTC. Translated, it gives CASRIGASSYNEQFF. The rearrangement joins TRBV6-5 to TRBJ2-1; D is perhaps TRBD1 (5 bases). Trimming pared 6 bases from V and 0 bases from J, leaving 12 bases between. The length of the CDR3 is 15 residues. Germline V gives CDR1 MNHEY, CDR2 SVGAGI.

This chain links TRBV13 with TRBJ1-2; TRBD1 matches at 7 bases. Germline CDR1 is PRHDT and CDR2 is FYEKMQ (reference sequence). After removal of 5 bases from V and 4 bases from J, the junction contained 4 bases not matched to a gene. The CDR3 extends over 13 amino acids. CDR3 DNA sequence: TGTGCCAGCAGCCAAGCAGGGGGCTATGGCTACACCTTC. Translating gives CASSQAGGYGYTF.

The chain couples TRBV9 to TRBJ1-4; tentative D call: TRBD1 (6 bases). The CDR3 has 14 amino acids. Trimming cost V 2 bases and J 4 bases, with 9 bases left between them. Germline CDR1 is SGDLS and CDR2 is YYNGEE. The CDR3 DNA reads TGTGCCAGCAGCGTCAACAGGGATAATGAAAAACTGTTTTTT. Protein sequence: CASSVNRDNEKLFF.

The gene calls are TRBV5-1 and TRBJ2-7; 9 bases align to TRBD1. Per the germline V gene, CDR1 is SGHRS and CDR2 is YFSETQ. The V gene end was trimmed by 3 bases and the J gene end by 4 bases; junction bases not matched to a gene: 8. This CDR3 contains 15 residues. The CDR3 DNA is TGCGCCAGCAGCTCCTCCGGGACAGGGAGTTACGAGCAGTACTTC. This encodes CASSSSGTGSYEQYF. Full variable domain (rest looked up from reference TRBV5-1 and TRBJ2-7): KAGVTQTPRYLIKTRGQQVTLSCSPISGHRSVSWYQQTPGQGLQFLFEYFSETQRNKGNFPGRFSGRQFSNSRSEMNVSTLELGDSALYLCASSSSGTGSYEQYFGPGTRLTVT.

This sequence joins TRBV5-1 and TRBJ1-4; D not certain. Trimming removed 2 bases at V and 8 bases at J, with 13 bases between. CDR1 SGHRS and CDR2 YFSETQ come from the germline V gene. The CDR3 has 14 amino acids. CDR3 nucleotides: TGCGCCAGCAGCTTAGAGGGTCGGGGAGAAAAACTGTTTTTT. Residues: CASSLEGRGEKLFF.

This chain joins TRBV19 and TRBJ1-1; 10 bases are a match to TRBD1. J gave up 1 base and V 6 bases, and 5 bases lay outside the gene matches. The germline CDR1 and CDR2 sequences are LNHDA and SQIVND (reference sequence). This CDR3 has 15 amino acids. CDR3: CASSTTGGGNTEAFF. CDR3 nucleotides: TGTGCCAGTAGCACGACAGGGGGCGGGAACACTGAAGCTTTCTTT.

V and J are TRBV4-2 and TRBJ2-2; TRBD2 aligns across 8 bases. The germline CDR1 and CDR2 sequences are LGHNA and YNFKEQ. J gave up 6 bases and V 3 bases, and 15 bases lay outside the gene matches. The CDR3 contains 18 residues. The CDR3 is CASSQPIPGLGQSGELFF. The DNA for the CDR3 is TGTGCCAGCAGCCAGCCAATTCCGGGACTAGGTCAGTCCGGGGAGCTGTTTTTT.

The DNA of the CDR3 is TGTGCCAGCAGCCCAGGACTAGCGGGGACCTACGAGCAGTACTTC. Translating it yields CASSPGLAGTYEQYF. The V gene is TRBV28, the J gene TRBJ2-7; 12 bases match TRBD2. The V segment lost 6 bases and the J segment 2 bases; nucleotides outside the gene matches: 5. Germline-derived CDR1 and CDR2 are MDHEN and SYDVKM. The CDR3 is 15 amino acids.

The gene calls are TRBV28 and TRBJ2-7, with TRBD2 matching 12 bases. This CDR3 contains 18 residues. V lost 7 bases, J lost 5 bases, and 18 bases stayed unmatched. The germline CDR1 and CDR2 sequences are MDHEN and SYDVKM. In DNA form, the CDR3 reads TGTGCCAGCACCCTTGGCATCCTAGCGGGAGGGTCGACTGACGAGCAGTACTTC. This gives the protein CASTLGILAGGSTDEQYF.

J is TRBJ2-1 and V is TRBV7-3; a weak D match, TRBD1 (7 bases). V was trimmed by 4 bases and J by 9 bases, leaving 19 bases between them. This CDR3 region has 15 residues. The V gene's germline CDR1 is SGHTA and CDR2 FQGTGA. CDR3 coding DNA: TGTGCCAGCAGCTCACGGACAGGCTCCGGGGGTGAGCAGTTCTTC. It codes for CASSSRTGSGGEQFF.

The rearrangement uses TRBV25-1 and TRBJ1-1; D remains unclear. Trimming took off 8 bases at V and 1 base at J, with 8 bases between the two ends. The CDR3 is 12 amino acids. CDR1 and CDR2 from the germline V gene are MGHDK and SYGVNS. The CDR3 DNA reads as TGTGCCAGCGGGAGATCGAACACTGAAGCTTTCTTT. This codes for CASGRSNTEAFF.

The rearrangement joins TRBV6-5 to TRBJ1-2, with TRBD1 identical over 7 bases. The CDR3 totals 14 residues. Germline V gene sequence: CDR1 MNHEY, CDR2 SVGAGI. V was clipped by 7 bases and J by 3 bases; unmatched bases: 8. The CDR3 DNA is TGTGCCAGCACTACCCTCGGACAGGACTATGGCTACACCTTC. Translation gives CASTTLGQDYGYTF.

The chain joins TRBV29-1 to TRBJ2-7; D unresolved. This CDR3 spans 13 amino acids. Trimming removed 4 bases from V and 0 bases from J, with 10 bases in between. Germline V gene lookup returns CDR1 SQVTM and CDR2 ANQGSEA. CDR3 DNA: TGCAGCGTTGTCCTCCGACTCTCCTACGAGCAGTACTTC. This gives the protein CSVVLRLSYEQYF.

This chain connects TRBV7-6 to TRBJ2-7, with TRBD2 identical over 11 bases. Germline-derived CDR1 and CDR2 are SGHVS and FNYEAQ. V lost 5 bases, J lost 0 bases, and 3 bases stayed unmatched. CDR3 length equals 15 residues. CDR3 nucleotides: TGTGCCAGCAGCCCCGGGACTAGCGGCTCCTACGAGCAGTACTTC. Amino acid sequence: CASSPGTSGSYEQYF.